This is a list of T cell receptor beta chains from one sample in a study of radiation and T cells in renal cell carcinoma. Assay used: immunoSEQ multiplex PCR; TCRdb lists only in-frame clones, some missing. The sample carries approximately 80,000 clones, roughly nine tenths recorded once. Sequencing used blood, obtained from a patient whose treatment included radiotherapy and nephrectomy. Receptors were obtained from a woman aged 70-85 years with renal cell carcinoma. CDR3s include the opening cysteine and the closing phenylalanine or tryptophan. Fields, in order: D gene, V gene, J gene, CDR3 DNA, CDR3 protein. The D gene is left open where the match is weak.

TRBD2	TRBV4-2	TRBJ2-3	TGTGCCAGCAGCTCTCCCGGGGGGGGAGATACGCAGTATTTT	CASSSPGGGDTQYF
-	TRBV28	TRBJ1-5	TGTGCCAGCAGTTTAGAGGCAGGGGTACAGCCCCAGCATTTT	CASSLEAGVQPQHF
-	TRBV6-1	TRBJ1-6	TGTGCCAGCCACAGGGCACCCGAGGGATCACCCCTCCACTTT	CASHRAPEGSPLHF
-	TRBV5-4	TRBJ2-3	TGTGCCAGCAGCACCCTACGACCGAGAGAGGGGGTAGATACGCAGTATTTT	CASSTLRPREGVDTQYF
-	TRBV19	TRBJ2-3	TGTGCCAGTAGGAGTCGGGGGACAGATACGCAGTATTTT	CASRSRGTDTQYF
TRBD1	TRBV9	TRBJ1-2	TGTGCCAGCACTCCGGGACAGGGCCCAGCTAACTATGGCTACACCTTC	CASTPGQGPANYGYTF
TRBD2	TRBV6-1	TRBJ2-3	TGTGCCAGCAGTGTTCGGACTAGCGGGGGGGTCGCCAGCACAGATACGCAGTATTTT	CASSVRTSGGVASTDTQYF
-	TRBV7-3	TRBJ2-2	TGTGCCAGCAGCTTAACGTCGGGGGCAAACACCGGGGAGCTGTTTTTT	CASSLTSGANTGELFF
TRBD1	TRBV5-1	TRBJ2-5	TGCGCCAGCAGGGGACAGGTCCAAGAGACCCAGTACTTC	CASRGQVQETQYF
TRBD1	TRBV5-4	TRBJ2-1	TGTGCCAGCGGGGACAGGGGGAATGAGCAGTTCTTC	CASGDRGNEQFF
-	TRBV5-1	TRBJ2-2	TGCGCCAGCAGGCGGGTGACAGGGAACACCGGGGAGCTGTTTTTT	CASRRVTGNTGELFF
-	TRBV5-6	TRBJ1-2	TGTGCCAGCAGCCCCTCCGGCCTTTATGGCTACACCTTC	CASSPSGLYGYTF
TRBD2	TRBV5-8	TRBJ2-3	TGTGCCAGCAGCTCAGGACTAGCGGGGGTTTCTTTCACAGATACGCAGTATTTT	CASSSGLAGVSFTDTQYF